This T cell receptor (beta chain) was sequenced in a study of cytomegalovirus exposure and HLA in healthy donors. Overall study results and limits: Specific recognition of CMV antigens was confirmed in vitro for a few chains (all CMV-associated). Some TCR beta chains (164 of them) were listed as cytomegalovirus-associated.

Some clones are missing from TCRdb's copy, which holds only in-frame ones; the method was immunoSEQ multiplex PCR. This table has a few hundred thousand clones, over 80% appearing once. As for this clone: The target antigen is unknown.

This receptor was identified in a woman aged 30 to 39 in good health and CMV-seropositive. Sequencing input: PBMCs.

The CDR3 here is CASSQDHFTGTQYF. In DNA, the CDR3 is TGTGCCAGCAGCCAGGACCATTTTACGGGGACCCAGTACTTC. V gene TRBV4-2 combines with J gene TRBJ2-5; D ambiguous. Looked up from germline, CDR1 is LGHNA and CDR2 is YNFKEQ. With 3 bases removed from V and 7 bases from J, the gap between germline ends came to 15 bases. CDR3 length equals 14 residues.